This T cell receptor beta chain stems from a study of cytomegalovirus exposure and HLA in healthy donors. Study-level background: Membership in the Caucasian-associated ancestry cluster was found for around 81% of fewer than 450 genotyped donors. Findings of the study overall: In an earlier analysis, about 90% or about 30%: the productive usage of most TCR beta V segments.

13 Jbeta primers and 60 Vbeta primers were used for the PCR. Authors' processing steps: Unique TCR beta chains totaled roughly 81 million in a later count, with around 11 million of them shared. Sequencing used immunoSEQ multiplex PCR; TCRdb keeps in-frame clones, though not all of them. V, J and clone size are those of that table, while D and trimming were read from the DNA. The sample shows 130,000 to 150,000 clones, 65% to 85% of them seen only once. A single count supports this clone. The antigen is not known. The CDR3 length is 15 residues. Germline lookup yields CDR1 SNHLY and CDR2 FYNNEI. The junction had 5 bases not matched to a gene; V was cut back by 7 bases and J by 2 bases.

Source material: PBMCs. This clonotype was obtained from a woman aged 35 to 49 in good health and CMV-seropositive. The J gene is TRBJ2-2, the V gene TRBV2; 9 positions agree with TRBD2. The CDR3: CASTMGLANTGELFF. The CDR3 region has the DNA TGTGCCAGCACCATGGGACTAGCCAACACCGGGGAGCTGTTTTTT.